What follows is one T cell receptor beta chain and its context. The antigen remains unidentified. Germline V gives CDR1 SGHRS, CDR2 YFSETQ. V was pared by 0 bases and J by 4 bases, with 4 bases between. This CDR3 contains 13 residues. Documented time point: week 11, during vaccination. Every vaccination contained 300 ug of the mutant IDH1 20-mer peptide and was paired with topical imiquimod. This record comes from a study of a mutant IDH1 vaccine in newly diagnosed glioma. About the study: Administration of eight vaccinations to patients took place in weeks 1, 3, 5, 7, 11, 15, 19, 23. With temozolomide cycles, or 4-6 weeks after radiotherapy alone, vaccination was started. It was radiotherapy, temozolomide, or both that patients received previously, with most receiving both. Overall study results and limits: Across multiple MHC alleles, 80% to 95% of patients had vaccine-induced responses.

The assay was immunoSEQ multiplex PCR, and TCRdb's table has in-frame clones only and misses some. The sample comprises 110,000 or so clones, roughly 90% of which are singletons, and around 0.6% rests with the top ten. This chain uses TRBV5-1 with TRBJ2-2; no firm D call. The TCR sequence derives from a woman aged 45-65 years with glioma. The specimen comprised PBMCs, sampled from a glioma patient whose treatment included an IDH1 peptide vaccine. CDR3 bases: TGCGCCAGCAGCTTGGTAGTCACCGGGGAGCTGTTTTTT. This gives the protein CASSLVVTGELFF. The full variable domain, in which reference TRBV5-1 and TRBJ2-2 provide the parts outside the CDR3, is KAGVTQTPRYLIKTRGQQVTLSCSPISGHRSVSWYQQTPGQGLQFLFEYFSETQRNKGNFPGRFSGRQFSNSRSEMNVSTLELGDSALYLCASSLVVTGELFFGEGSRLTVL.